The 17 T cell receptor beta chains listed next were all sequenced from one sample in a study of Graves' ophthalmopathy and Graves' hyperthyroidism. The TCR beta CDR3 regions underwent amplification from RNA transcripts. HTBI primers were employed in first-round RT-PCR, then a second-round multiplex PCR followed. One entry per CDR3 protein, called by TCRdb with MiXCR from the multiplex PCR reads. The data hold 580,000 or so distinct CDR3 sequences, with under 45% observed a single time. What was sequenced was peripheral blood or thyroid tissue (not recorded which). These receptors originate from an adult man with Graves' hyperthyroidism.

CDR3 in amino acids: CASSYSRDLRANTGELFF. The CDR3 region has the DNA TGTGCCAGCAGTTACTCGAGGGATCTAAGGGCGAACACCGGGGAGCTGTTTTTT. The chain carries TRBV6-5 and TRBJ2-2; possibly TRBD2 for D (5 bases). The V end lost 0 bases, the J end lost 0 bases, and 14 bases lay between the germline ends. Germline V gene data show CDR1 as MNHEY and CDR2 as SVGAGI. There are 18 residues in the CDR3.

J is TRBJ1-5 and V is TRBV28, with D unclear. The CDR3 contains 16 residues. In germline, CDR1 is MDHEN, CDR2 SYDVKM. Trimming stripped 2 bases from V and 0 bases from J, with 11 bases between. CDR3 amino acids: CASSLARQVSNQPQHF. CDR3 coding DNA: TGTGCCAGCAGTTTAGCCCGGCAGGTTAGCAATCAGCCCCAGCATTTT.

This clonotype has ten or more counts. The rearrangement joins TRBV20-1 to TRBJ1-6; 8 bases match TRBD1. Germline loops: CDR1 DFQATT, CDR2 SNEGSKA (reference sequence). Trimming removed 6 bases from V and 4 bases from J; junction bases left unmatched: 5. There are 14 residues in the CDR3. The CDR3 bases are TGCAGTGCAAATACAGGGGGTTATAATTCACCCCTCCACTTT. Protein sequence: CSANTGGYNSPLHF.

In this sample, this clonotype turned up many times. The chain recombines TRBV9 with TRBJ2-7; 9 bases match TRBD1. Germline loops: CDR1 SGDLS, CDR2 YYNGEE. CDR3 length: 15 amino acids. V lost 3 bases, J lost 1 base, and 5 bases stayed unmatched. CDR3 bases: TGTGCCAGCAGCGCCAGGGGACAGGGTTCCTACGAGCAGTACTTC. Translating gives CASSARGQGSYEQYF.

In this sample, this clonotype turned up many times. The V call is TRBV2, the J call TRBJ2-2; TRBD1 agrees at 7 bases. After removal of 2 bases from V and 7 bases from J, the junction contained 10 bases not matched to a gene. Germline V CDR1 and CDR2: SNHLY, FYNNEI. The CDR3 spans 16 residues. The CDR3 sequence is CASSEWRSGGNGELFF. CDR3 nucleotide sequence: TGTGCCAGCAGTGAATGGAGGTCAGGGGGAAACGGGGAGCTGTTTTTT.

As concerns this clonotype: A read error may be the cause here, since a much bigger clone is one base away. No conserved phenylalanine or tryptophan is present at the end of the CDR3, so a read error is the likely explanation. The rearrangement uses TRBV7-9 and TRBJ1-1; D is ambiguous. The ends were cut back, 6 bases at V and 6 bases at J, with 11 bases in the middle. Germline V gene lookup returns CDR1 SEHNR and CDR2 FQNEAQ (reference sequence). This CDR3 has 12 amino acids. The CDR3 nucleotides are TGTGCCAGCAGTTGGCAGTTCCCTGAAGCTTTCCTT. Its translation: CASSWQFPEAFL.

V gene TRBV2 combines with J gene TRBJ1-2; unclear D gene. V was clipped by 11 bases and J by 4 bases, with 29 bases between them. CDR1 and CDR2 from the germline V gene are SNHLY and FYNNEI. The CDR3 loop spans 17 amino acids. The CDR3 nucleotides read TGTGCCTGGAGTGTATGGTCGGAAGGGAATGGACCCTATGGCTACACCTTC. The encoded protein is CAWSVWSEGNGPYGYTF. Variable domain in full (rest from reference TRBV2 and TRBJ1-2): EPEVTQTPSHQVTQMGQEVILRCVPISNHLYFYWYRQILGQKVEFLVSFYNNEISEKSEIFDDQFSVERPDGSNFTLKIRSTKLEDSAMYFCAWSVWSEGNGPYGYTFGSGTRLTVV.

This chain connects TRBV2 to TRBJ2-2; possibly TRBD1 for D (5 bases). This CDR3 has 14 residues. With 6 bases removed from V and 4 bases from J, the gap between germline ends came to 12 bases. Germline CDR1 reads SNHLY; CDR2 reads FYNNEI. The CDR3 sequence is CASRGRAVTGELFF. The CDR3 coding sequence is TGTGCCAGCAGGGGCAGGGCCGTCACCGGGGAGCTGTTTTTT. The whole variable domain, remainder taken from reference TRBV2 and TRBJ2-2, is EPEVTQTPSHQVTQMGQEVILRCVPISNHLYFYWYRQILGQKVEFLVSFYNNEISEKSEIFDDQFSVERPDGSNFTLKIRSTKLEDSAMYFCASRGRAVTGELFFGEGSRLTVL.

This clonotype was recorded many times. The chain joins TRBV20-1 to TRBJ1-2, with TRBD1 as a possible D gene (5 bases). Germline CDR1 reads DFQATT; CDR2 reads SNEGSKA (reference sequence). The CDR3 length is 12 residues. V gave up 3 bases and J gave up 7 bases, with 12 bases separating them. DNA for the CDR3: TGCAGTGCTAGCTTTCGGCAGGGTGGCTACACCTTC. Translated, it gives CSASFRQGGYTF.

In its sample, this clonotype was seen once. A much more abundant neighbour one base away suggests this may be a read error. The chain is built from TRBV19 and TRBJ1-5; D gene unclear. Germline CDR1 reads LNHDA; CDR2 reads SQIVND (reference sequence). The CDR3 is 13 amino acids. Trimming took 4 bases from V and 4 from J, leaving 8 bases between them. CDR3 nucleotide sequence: TGTGCCAGTAGTACAGATCCAAATCAGCCCCAGCATTTT. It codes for CASSTDPNQPQHF.

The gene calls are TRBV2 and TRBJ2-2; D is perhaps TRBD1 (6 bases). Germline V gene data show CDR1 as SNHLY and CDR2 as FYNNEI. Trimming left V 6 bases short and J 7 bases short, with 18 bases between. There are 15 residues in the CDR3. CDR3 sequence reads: CASSTDRYSGGELFF. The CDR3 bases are TGTGCCAGCAGCACAGACAGGTATTCTGGCGGGGAGCTGTTTTTT.

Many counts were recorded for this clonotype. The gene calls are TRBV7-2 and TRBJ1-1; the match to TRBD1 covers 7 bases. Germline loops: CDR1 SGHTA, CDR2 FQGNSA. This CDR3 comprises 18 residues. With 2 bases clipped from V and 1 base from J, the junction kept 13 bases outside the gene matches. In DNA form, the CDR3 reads TGTGCCAGCAGCTTAAGCCGACAACAGGGGTCTAGGAACACTGAAGCTTTCTTT. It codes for CASSLSRQQGSRNTEAFF.

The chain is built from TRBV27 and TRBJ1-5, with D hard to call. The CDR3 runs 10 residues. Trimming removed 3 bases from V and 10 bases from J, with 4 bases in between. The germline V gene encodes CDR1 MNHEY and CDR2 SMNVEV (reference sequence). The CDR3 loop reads CASSFGPQHF. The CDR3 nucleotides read TGTGCCAGCAGTTTCGGACCCCAGCATTTT.

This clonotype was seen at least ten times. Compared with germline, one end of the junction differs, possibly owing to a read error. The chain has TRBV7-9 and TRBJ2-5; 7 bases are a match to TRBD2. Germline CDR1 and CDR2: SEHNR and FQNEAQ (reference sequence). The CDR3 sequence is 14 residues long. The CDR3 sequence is CASSSGLVGETQYF. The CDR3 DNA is TGCGCCAGCAGCTCAGGACTAGTCGGGGAGACCCAGTACTTC.

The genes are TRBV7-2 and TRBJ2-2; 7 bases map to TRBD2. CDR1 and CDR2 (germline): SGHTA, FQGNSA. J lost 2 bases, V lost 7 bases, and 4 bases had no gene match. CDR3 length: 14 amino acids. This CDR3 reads CASKASGNTGELFF. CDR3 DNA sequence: TGTGCCAGCAAGGCTAGCGGAAACACCGGGGAGCTGTTTTTT. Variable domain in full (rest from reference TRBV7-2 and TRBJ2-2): GAGVSQSPSNKVTEKGKDVELRCDPISGHTALYWYRQSLGQGLEFLIYFQGNSAPDKSGLPSDRFSAERTGGSVSTLTIQRTQQEDSAVYLCASKASGNTGELFFGEGSRLTVL.

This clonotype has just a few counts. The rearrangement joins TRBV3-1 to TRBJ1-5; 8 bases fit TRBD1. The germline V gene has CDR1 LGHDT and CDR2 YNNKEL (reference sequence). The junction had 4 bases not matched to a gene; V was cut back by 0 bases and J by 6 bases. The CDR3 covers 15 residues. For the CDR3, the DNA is TGTGCCAGCAGCCAAGACGGACAGGGAATTCAGCCCCAGCATTTT. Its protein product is CASSQDGQGIQPQHF.

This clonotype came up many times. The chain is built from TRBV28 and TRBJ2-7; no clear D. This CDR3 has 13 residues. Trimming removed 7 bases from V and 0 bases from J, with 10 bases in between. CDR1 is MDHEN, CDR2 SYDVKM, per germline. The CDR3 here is CASKGAVSYEQYF. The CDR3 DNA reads TGTGCCAGCAAAGGTGCCGTCTCCTACGAGCAGTACTTC.